This entry lists 20 T cell receptor beta chains sequenced from one sample in a study of control samples from healthy donors and cancer patients. Method: immunoSEQ multiplex PCR; TCRdb's copy keeps in-frame clones and lacks some. The sample includes about 95,000 clones, approximately 90% seen only once; the top ten take approximately 15%. Material: blood. The receptors stem from a woman between 70 and 85 years old in good health.

CDR3 nucleotides: TGTGCCAGCAGCGTAGAGGCCGACTTATCCTTAGTAGGGTACACCTTC. Amino acids: CASSVEADLSLVGYTF. The rearrangement links TRBV9 to TRBJ1-2; D is unresolved. Germline V gene lookup returns CDR1 SGDLS and CDR2 YYNGEE. V lost 0 bases, J lost 11 bases, and 23 bases lay in between. This CDR3 spans 16 amino acids. The whole variable domain, filled in from reference TRBV9 and TRBJ1-2, reads DSGVTQTPKHLITATGQRVTLRCSPRSGDLSVYWYQQSLDQGLQFLIQYYNGEERAKGNILERFSAQQFPDLHSELNLSSLELGDSALYFCASSVEADLSLVGYTFGSGTRLTVV.

The CDR3 loop is CASSYLFKDTQYF. Here the CDR3 DNA reads TGTGCCAGCAGTTACCTCTTCAAGGATACGCAGTATTTT. The chain uses TRBV6-2 or TRBV6-3 and TRBJ2-3, with D unresolved. The CDR3 extends over 13 amino acids. The germline V gene encodes CDR1 MNHEY and CDR2 SVGEGT. Trimming cost V 2 bases and J 6 bases, with 9 bases left between them.

This chain uses TRBV11-2 with TRBJ2-5; 7 nucleotides line up with TRBD2. The CDR3 sequence is 15 residues long. The germline V gene encodes CDR1 SGHAT and CDR2 FQNNGV. The junction had 4 bases not matched to a gene; V was cut back by 3 bases and J by 0 bases. Here the CDR3 DNA reads TGTGCCAGCAGCTTCGGGAGGAGGGACCAAGAGACCCAGTACTTC. Translating it yields CASSFGRRDQETQYF.

This clone was detected once. The chain carries TRBV5-4 and TRBJ2-1; weak D call: TRBD1 (6 bases). Germline V gives CDR1 SGHNT, CDR2 YYREEE (reference sequence). V lost 1 base and J 8 bases, leaving 10 bases between the germline ends. The CDR3 contains 13 residues. CDR3 DNA sequence: TGTGCCAGCAGCTTGCCTAAGGGGGATGAGCAGTTCTTC. Protein: CASSLPKGDEQFF. Full variable domain (outside the CDR3, taken from reference TRBV5-4 and TRBJ2-1): ETGVTQSPTHLIKTRGQQVTLRCSSQSGHNTVSWYQQALGQGPQFIFQYYREEENGRGNFPPRFSGLQFPNYSSELNVNALELDDSALYLCASSLPKGDEQFFGPGTRLTVL.

The chain couples TRBV19 to TRBJ1-2, with D perhaps matching TRBD1 (6 bases). This CDR3 has 12 amino acids. Germline CDR1 and CDR2: LNHDA and SQIVND (reference sequence). Trimming took off 9 bases at V and 3 bases at J, with 11 bases between the two ends. The CDR3 DNA reads TGTGCCAGCACCGACAGGTACTATGGCTACACCTTC. Residues: CASTDRYYGYTF.

The J gene is TRBJ1-1, the V gene TRBV12-3 or TRBV12-4; D remains ambiguous. CDR3 length: 11 amino acids. V was cut by 2 bases and J by 10 bases, with 8 bases left in between. The CDR3 loop reads CASSLLWGAFF. In DNA, the CDR3 is TGTGCCAGCAGTTTACTGTGGGGAGCTTTCTTT.

Only a few counts were recorded for this clone. The chain is built from TRBV9 and TRBJ2-1; 13 bases are a match to TRBD2. This CDR3 contains 20 residues. V was pared by 0 bases and J by 0 bases, with 9 bases of the junction left unmatched. From germline, CDR1 is SGDLS and CDR2 YYNGEE. CDR3 in amino acids: CASSVATSGGLGGSYNEQFF. CDR3 nucleotide sequence: TGTGCCAGCAGCGTAGCGACTAGCGGGGGGCTGGGGGGCTCCTACAATGAGCAGTTCTTC.

The chain has TRBV5-6 and TRBJ2-5, with 8 positions matching TRBD2. J was trimmed by 5 bases and V by 4 bases; bases with no gene match: 16. The germline V gene has CDR1 SGHDT and CDR2 YYEEEE. The CDR3 extends over 17 amino acids. The CDR3 sequence: CASSLHASGYPRETQYF. The CDR3 DNA is TGTGCCAGCAGCCTACACGCTAGCGGGTACCCCCGTGAGACCCAGTACTTC.

The chain links TRBV27 to TRBJ1-1; D not certain. CDR1 and CDR2 from the germline V gene are MNHEY and SMNVEV (reference sequence). The CDR3 length is 14 residues. The V gene lost 3 bases and the J gene lost 0 bases, with 8 bases spanning the gap. For the CDR3, the DNA is TGTGCCAGCAGTTTTCGGCAGATGAACACTGAAGCTTTCTTT. Translation gives CASSFRQMNTEAFF.

This chain uses TRBV10-3 with TRBJ2-1; 7 bases align to TRBD1. The V segment lost 10 bases and the J segment 8 bases; nucleotides outside the gene matches: 8. Germline CDR1 is ENHRY and CDR2 is SYGVKD. This CDR3 is built from 12 residues. The CDR3 DNA follows: TGTGCCACCCGTGGTACAGGGGATGAGCAGTTCTTC. Amino acids: CATRGTGDEQFF.

This clone was observed a single time. This chain uses TRBV9 with TRBJ1-6, with D maybe TRBD1 (5 bases). The CDR3 covers 14 residues. V was shortened by 3 bases and J by 7 bases, with 11 bases between the two germline ends. Germline V gene data show CDR1 as SGDLS and CDR2 as YYNGEE. The CDR3 region has the DNA TGTGCCAGCAGCGCCGGGACGGACAATTCACCCCTCCACTTT. Its protein is CASSAGTDNSPLHF.

Here the CDR3 DNA reads TGTGCCAGCAGTAAAGAAGGGGGACTAGCCCAGCGTGAGCAGTTCTTC. Protein: CASSKEGGLAQREQFF. The chain couples TRBV25-1 to TRBJ2-1, with 9 nucleotides matching TRBD2. Per germline, CDR1 MGHDK and CDR2 SYGVNS. J lost 9 bases, V lost 5 bases, and 14 bases had no gene match. The CDR3 sequence is 16 residues long.

The table lists this clone with a few counts. The chain has TRBV19 and TRBJ1-1; D unresolved. V was trimmed by 5 bases and J by 0 bases, leaving 7 bases between them. Per the germline V gene, CDR1 is LNHDA and CDR2 is SQIVND (reference sequence). This CDR3 comprises 13 residues. CDR3 DNA sequence: TGTGCCAGTAGTCTAACAGTGAACACTGAAGCTTTCTTT. Encoded protein: CASSLTVNTEAFF.

The chain uses TRBV6-6 and TRBJ1-6; D call uncertain. Per germline, CDR1 MNHNY and CDR2 SVGAGI (reference sequence). The CDR3 is 15 amino acids. V was trimmed by 5 bases and J by 10 bases, leaving 18 bases between them. CDR3 bases: TGTGCCAGCAGTCCGGACTTAACCGGTGGATCACCCCTCCACTTT. Encoded protein: CASSPDLTGGSPLHF.

This chain uses TRBV6-1 with TRBJ2-1, with D uncertain. Germline CDR1 MNHNS, CDR2 SASEGT. Trimming removed 3 bases from V and 5 bases from J, with 2 bases in between. The length of the CDR3 is 11 residues. In DNA form, the CDR3 reads TGTGCCAGCAGTGAGGACAATGAGCAGTTCTTC. Protein sequence: CASSEDNEQFF.

The rearrangement links TRBV5-1 to TRBJ2-2; the match to TRBD1 covers 7 bases. The CDR3 length is 14 residues. Germline V CDR1 and CDR2: SGHRS, YFSETQ. With V trimmed by 4 bases and J by 6 bases, 6 bases remained unmatched. For the CDR3, the DNA is TGCGCCAGCAGCCCGGGGACAGTCCCCGGGGAGCTGTTTTTT. Translated: CASSPGTVPGELFF.

The chain carries TRBV5-4 and TRBJ1-6; 9 positions match TRBD1. The CDR3 has 16 residues. The V and J ends lost 5 bases and 3 bases, in that order; junction bases with no gene match: 6. CDR1 is SGHNT and CDR2 is YYREEE in the germline V gene (reference sequence). The CDR3 DNA sequence: TGTGCCAGCAGGGAACAGGGGGCCCTCTATAATTCACCCCTCCACTTT. It translates to CASREQGALYNSPLHF.

The chain uses TRBV4-3 and TRBJ1-2; D gene unclear. CDR3 length equals 16 residues. Germline V gene lookup returns CDR1 LGHNA and CDR2 YSLEER. V dropped 0 bases and J dropped 0 bases, with 11 bases sitting between them. CDR3 nucleotide sequence: TGCGCCAGCAGCCAAGAAATTTGGTTAGCTAACTATGGCTACACCTTC. Amino acid sequence: CASSQEIWLANYGYTF.

The chain employs TRBV10-1 and TRBJ2-7; no clear D. Germline V gene sequence: CDR1 WNHNN, CDR2 SYGVQD (reference sequence). This CDR3 spans 14 amino acids. V shed 4 bases and J shed 0 bases, with 10 bases lying between them. In DNA, the CDR3 is TGCGCCAGCAGTGCAGAGCTGAGCTCCTACGAGCAGTACTTC. Residues: CASSAELSSYEQYF.

This chain connects TRBV5-1 to TRBJ2-1; no clear D gene. The V end lost 0 bases, the J end lost 5 bases, and 6 bases lay between the germline ends. Germline CDR1 reads SGHRS; CDR2 reads YFSETQ. CDR3 size: 13 residues. The CDR3 nucleotides read TGCGCCAGCAGCTTGGGTGCGAACAATGAGCAGTTCTTC. Protein sequence: CASSLGANNEQFF.